The 8 T cell receptor beta chains presented below share a single source sample, sequenced in a study of CD8 T cells in Susac syndrome. After extraction with the RNeasy kit, about 0.5 to 1 ug of the RNA was reverse transcribed using random hexamers. TCRdb recomputed calls from the immunoSEQ multiplex PCR reads with MiXCR, one row per CDR3 protein. This table has about 200,000 distinct CDR3 sequences, approximately 95% appearing once. Sequencing was carried out using CD4+ T cells from PBMCs. These receptors were collected from a human donor with multiple sclerosis.

The chain employs TRBV30 and TRBJ2-7, with 11 nucleotides matching TRBD2. The CDR3 runs to 12 residues. CDR1 is GTSNPN and CDR2 is SVGIG in the germline V gene (reference sequence). V shed 7 bases and J 5 bases; nucleotides not matched to a gene: 4. As DNA, the CDR3 is TGTGCCTCCACTAGCGGGAGCCACGAGCAGTACTTC. Translated, it gives CASTSGSHEQYF.

This chain links TRBV20-1 with TRBJ2-7, with D unclear. The CDR3 length is 14 residues. With 0 bases removed from V and 0 bases from J, the gap between germline ends came to 9 bases. Per the germline V gene, CDR1 is DFQATT and CDR2 is SNEGSKA (reference sequence). The CDR3 here is CSARDLTNSYEQYF. CDR3 coding DNA: TGCAGTGCTAGAGATCTAACAAACTCCTACGAGCAGTACTTC.

The chain combines TRBV12-3 or TRBV12-4 with TRBJ2-7; D gene ambiguous. V lost 6 bases to trimming and J lost 0 bases, with 9 bases between them. The CDR3 extends over 13 amino acids. The CDR3 DNA reads as TGTGCCAGCAGCCTCACAGCCTCCTACGAGCAGTACTTC. It specifies CASSLTASYEQYF.

This CDR3 reads CAITGQDTYNEQFF. The CDR3 DNA follows: TGTGCCATCACGGGGCAGGACACTTACAATGAGCAGTTCTTC. The V and J genes are TRBV10-3 and TRBJ2-1, with D perhaps matching TRBD1 or TRBD2 (5 bases each). Germline V gives CDR1 ENHRY, CDR2 SYGVKD. The CDR3 runs to 14 residues. Between the trimmed V and J ends, which lost 7 bases and 4 bases, there was a span of 14 bases.

The chain joins TRBV4-2 to TRBJ1-4; a weak D match, TRBD1 (5 bases). The CDR3 runs to 18 residues. V lost 0 bases and J 8 bases, leaving 22 bases between the germline ends. Germline V gene data show CDR1 as LGHNA and CDR2 as YNFKEQ. Here the CDR3 reads CASSQDRSGPTDGEKLFF. In nucleotides, the CDR3 is TGTGCCAGCAGCCAAGATCGGTCAGGGCCTACGGACGGGGAAAAACTGTTTTTT.

The CDR3 coding sequence is TGTGCCAGCAGCCAAGATCGGGGGATGCGATCCTCTGGAAACACCATATATTTT. It is translated as CASSQDRGMRSSGNTIYF. The rearrangement uses TRBV3-1 and TRBJ1-3; possibly TRBD1 for D (5 bases). Germline values: CDR1 LGHDT, CDR2 YNNKEL (reference sequence). V gave up 0 bases and J gave up 0 bases, with 15 bases separating them. CDR3 size: 18 residues. Full variable domain (missing parts from reference TRBV3-1 and TRBJ1-3): DTAVSQTPKYLVTQMGNDKSIKCEQNLGHDTMYWYKQDSKKFLKIMFSYNNKELIINETVPNRFSPKSPDKAHLNLHINSLELGDSAVYFCASSQDRGMRSSGNTIYFGEGSWLTVV.

V is TRBV29-1 and J is TRBJ2-5, with D unresolved. CDR1 is SQVTM, CDR2 ANQGSEA, per germline. The CDR3 loop spans 11 amino acids. V gave up 7 bases and J gave up 1 base, with 7 bases separating them. DNA for the CDR3: TGCAGCGCCGGGCCCCAAGAGACCCAGTACTTC. Translation gives CSAGPQETQYF. Complete variable domain (other parts from reference TRBV29-1 and TRBJ2-5): SAVISQKPSRDICQRGTSLTIQCQVDSQVTMMFWYRQQPGQSLTLIATANQGSEATYESGFVIDKFPISRPNLTFSTLTVSNMSPEDSSIYLCSAGPQETQYFGPGTRLLVL.

This chain connects TRBV20-1 to TRBJ1-6; 9 positions agree with TRBD1. Germline CDR1 reads DFQATT; CDR2 reads SNEGSKA (reference sequence). The CDR3 consists of 17 residues. V lost 0 bases to trimming and J lost 7 bases; unmatched junction nucleotides: 10. Here the CDR3 DNA reads TGCAGTGCTAGAGATAATCTCCGGGACAGGGCCAATTCACCCCTCCACTTT. Translated: CSARDNLRDRANSPLHF.